This T cell receptor (beta chain) was sequenced in a study of CD8+ T cells in alopecia areata. Germline V gives CDR1 SQVTM, CDR2 ANQGSEA. V shed 5 bases and J 4 bases; nucleotides not matched to a gene: 9. This CDR3 is built from 14 residues. Following extraction, RNA underwent reverse transcription to cDNA, which served as the sequencing template. Profiled with immunoSEQ multiplex PCR; TCRdb holds only in-frame clones, not every one. The sample shows about 140,000 clones, about 47% of them seen only once. Specimen: CD4+ T cells sorted from blood, collected at week 0. This TCR was sampled from a human donor with alopecia areata. V and J are TRBV29-1 and TRBJ1-1; TRBD1 matches 8 bases. The CDR3 loop reads CSVQTGGMGTEAFF. CDR3 nucleotides: TGCAGCGTTCAAACAGGGGGAATGGGCACTGAAGCTTTCTTT. The full variable domain, rest sourced from reference TRBV29-1 and TRBJ1-1, is SAVISQKPSRDICQRGTSLTIQCQVDSQVTMMFWYRQQPGQSLTLIATANQGSEATYESGFVIDKFPISRPNLTFSTLTVSNMSPEDSSIYLCSVQTGGMGTEAFFGQGTRLTVV.